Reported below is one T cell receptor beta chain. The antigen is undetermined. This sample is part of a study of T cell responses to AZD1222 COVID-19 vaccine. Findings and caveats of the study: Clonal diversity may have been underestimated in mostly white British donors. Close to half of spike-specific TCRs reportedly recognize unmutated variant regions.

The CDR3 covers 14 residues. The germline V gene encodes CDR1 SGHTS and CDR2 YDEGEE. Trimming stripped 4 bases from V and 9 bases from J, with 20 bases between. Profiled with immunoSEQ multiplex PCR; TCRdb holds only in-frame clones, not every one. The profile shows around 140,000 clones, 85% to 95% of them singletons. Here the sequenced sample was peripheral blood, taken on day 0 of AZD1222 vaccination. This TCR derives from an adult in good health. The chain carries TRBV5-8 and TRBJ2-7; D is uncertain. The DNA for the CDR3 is TGTGCCAGCAGCCCCGGAAGCCTCTCATTGGGGCAGTACTTC. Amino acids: CASSPGSLSLGQYF.